The clone carrying this T cell receptor beta chain was seen ten or more times. Its antigen remains unknown. Through a sample-barcoded 5' primer and a J-beta primer mix, a second PCR was run for about 7 to 12 cycles. TCRdb reanalysed the 5' RACE reads using MiXCR and keeps one entry per CDR3 protein. The top ten clones hold about 9.4% of a sample with some 890,000 distinct CDR3 sequences, 25% to 30% of them seen once. This entry belongs to a study of blood T cells in healthy people across ages. Trimming took 5 bases from V and 4 from J; bases not matched to a gene: 4. CDR3 length: 13 residues. Study results and caveats: Strong correlation linked observed beta diversity and percent naive T cells. Roughly linearly, TCR beta diversity per million T cells fell as age increased.

A further study also used this sample, focusing on T cells of mothers and their children. This second report adds: Study donors consisted of a few healthy Caucasian mothers and their six children.

The gene calls are TRBV12-3 or TRBV12-4 and TRBJ1-2; TRBD1 matches at 7 bases. The clonotype was recovered from a woman aged 40 to 50 in good health. The sample consisted of blood. The CDR3 bases are TGTGCCAGCAGTGGGGGACAGAGCTATGGCTACACCTTC. Translating gives CASSGGQSYGYTF.